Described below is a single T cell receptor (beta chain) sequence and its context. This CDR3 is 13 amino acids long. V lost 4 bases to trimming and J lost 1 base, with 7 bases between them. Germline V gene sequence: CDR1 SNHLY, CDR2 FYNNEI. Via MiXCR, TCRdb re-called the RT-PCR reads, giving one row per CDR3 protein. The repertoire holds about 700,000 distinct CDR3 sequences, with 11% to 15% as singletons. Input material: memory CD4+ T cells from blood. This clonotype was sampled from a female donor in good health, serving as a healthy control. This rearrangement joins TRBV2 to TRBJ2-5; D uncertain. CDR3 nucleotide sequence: TGTGCCAGCAGTGCGCAGTTCCAAGAGACCCAGTACTTC. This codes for CASSAQFQETQYF.